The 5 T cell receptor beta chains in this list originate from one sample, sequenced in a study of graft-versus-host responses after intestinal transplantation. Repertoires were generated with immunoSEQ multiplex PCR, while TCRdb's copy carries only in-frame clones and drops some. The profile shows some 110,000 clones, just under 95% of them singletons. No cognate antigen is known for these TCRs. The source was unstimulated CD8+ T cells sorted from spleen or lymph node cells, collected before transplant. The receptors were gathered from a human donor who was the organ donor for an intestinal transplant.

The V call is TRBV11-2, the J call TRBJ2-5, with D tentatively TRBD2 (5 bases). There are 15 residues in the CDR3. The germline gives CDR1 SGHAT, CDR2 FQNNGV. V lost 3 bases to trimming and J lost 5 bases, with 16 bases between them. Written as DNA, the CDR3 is TGTGCCAGCAGCTTTTTGGCGGAGTGGAGGGAGACCCAGTACTTC. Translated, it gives CASSFLAEWRETQYF.

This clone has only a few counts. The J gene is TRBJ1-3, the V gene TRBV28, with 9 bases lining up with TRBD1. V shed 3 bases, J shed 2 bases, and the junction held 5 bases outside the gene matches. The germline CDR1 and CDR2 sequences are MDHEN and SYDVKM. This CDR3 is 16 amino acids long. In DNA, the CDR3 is TGTGCCAGCAGTTTGCGATGGACAGGGGCTGGAAACACCATATATTTT. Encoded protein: CASSLRWTGAGNTIYF.

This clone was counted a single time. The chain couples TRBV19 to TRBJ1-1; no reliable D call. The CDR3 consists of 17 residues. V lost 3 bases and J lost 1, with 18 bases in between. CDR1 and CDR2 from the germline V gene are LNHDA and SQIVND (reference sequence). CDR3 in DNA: TGTGCCAGTAGTATTATCCGGGCGCGAGGGCCGAACACTGAAGCTTTCTTT. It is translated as CASSIIRARGPNTEAFF. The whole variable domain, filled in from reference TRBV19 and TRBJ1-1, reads DGGITQSPKYLFRKEGQNVTLSCEQNLNHDAMYWYRQDPGQGLRLIYYSQIVNDFQKGDIAEGYSVSREKKESFPLTVTSAQKNPTAFYLCASSIIRARGPNTEAFFGQGTRLTVV.

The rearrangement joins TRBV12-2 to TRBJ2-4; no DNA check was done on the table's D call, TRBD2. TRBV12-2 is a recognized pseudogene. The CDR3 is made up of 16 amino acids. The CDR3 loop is CASRLVPGLGVNIQYF. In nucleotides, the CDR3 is TGTGCAAGTCGCTTGGTACCGGGACTAGGGGTGAACATTCAGTACTTC.

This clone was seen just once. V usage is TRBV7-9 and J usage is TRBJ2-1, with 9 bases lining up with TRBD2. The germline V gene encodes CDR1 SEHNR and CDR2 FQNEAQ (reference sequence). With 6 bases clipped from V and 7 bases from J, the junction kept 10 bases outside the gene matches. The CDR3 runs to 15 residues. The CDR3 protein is CASRGAAGGKNEQFF. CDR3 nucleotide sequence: TGTGCCAGCAGGGGAGCAGCGGGAGGTAAAAATGAGCAGTTCTTC.